The rows below give T cell receptor beta chains drawn from one sample of a study of cytotoxic CD8 clonotypes in ibrutinib-treated CLL. The data were produced by immunoSEQ multiplex PCR, yet TCRdb's version contains in-frame clones alone and is incomplete. The sample contains approximately 50,000 clones, approximately 71% of which appear only once. Sequencing was performed on PBMCs, taken after 12 months of ibrutinib treatment. These receptors were obtained from a human donor with chronic lymphocytic leukemia. CDR3s leave out the opening cysteine and the closing phenylalanine or tryptophan.

v_call cdr3_length cdr3_aa
TRBV2 11 ASSGQRNTEAF
TRBV27 13 ASSFGQGNYNEQF
TRBV6-5 13 ASSYSELISYEQY
TRBV9 14 ASSVGASGSPDTQY
TRBV7-2 13 ASSFYSGRVNIQY
TRBV19 13 ASSIVGEPPYGYT
TRBV19 11 ASSPDSVDTQY
TRBV2 9 ASSPEDTQY
TRBV6-4 13 ASSETGPRGQPQH
TRBV27 14 ASSSLGGGPYNEQF
TRBV10-3 11 AISELADNEQF
TRBV6-4 14 ASIKDTFPSGPGAF
TRBV15 10 ATSRDPDEQF
TRBV16 12 ASSQSRGSYEQY
TRBV13 15 ASSAREYPAPYNEQF
TRBV6-6 13 ASSFLPGQGSGYT
TRBV7-9 14 ASSRVAGGYSYEQY
TRBV27 12 ASSLRQDVYGYT
TRBV19 14 ASSTSGRTWTSEQY
TRBV19 12 ASSMTSNGQPQH
TRBV7-9 15 ASNPPGQVTMNTEAF
TRBV6-1 15 ASSGFSEPDSGNTIY
TRBV25-1 13 ASSEPGQGKETQY
TRBV5-6 9 ASSFTGELF
TRBV9 13 ASSGSGLFYNEQF
TRBV10-3 11 AISAGADYGYT
TRBV6-5 12 ASSPRYYQETQY
TRBV6-1 17 ASSESHFDRGRRSYEQY
TRBV7-2 15 ASSPPGLAGVAGELF
TRBV4-3 12 ASSQDRSTYEQY
TRBV28 13 ASSSRDYNTGELF
TRBV27 7 ASRNEQY
TRBV7-3 10 ASSPGSDTQY
TRBV6-5 14 ASSYSGGVGVGTQY
TRBV19 13 ASSIDRGWNTEAF
TRBV6-5 11 ASRGTGDTEAF
TRBV5-1 12 ASSPGTGLNEQF
TRBV19 10 ASRGRNTEAF
TRBV5-5 11 ASSFGRQETQY
TRBV6-1 10 ASTWTGGTQY
TRBV11-2 11 ASTPASGYEQY
TRBV2 10 ASSPYGVGNH
TRBV11-3 11 ASSLGQNTEAF
TRBV5-4 12 ASSLDGTRRTQY
TRBV2 11 ASSEWQEGEQY
TRBV28 14 ASSPLAGGGTDTQY
TRBV4-3 13 ASSQQPAAVYEQY
TRBV19 12 ASNAGVPNYGYT
TRBV6-5 11 ASKGSTGSEAF
TRBV5-4 12 ASSFPGAGNTIY
TRBV6-5 12 ASSQAAKRETQY
TRBV4-3 12 ASSQGLGAYEQY
TRBV14 12 ASSVGRHTDTQY
TRBV2 10 ASRTGFNEQY
TRBV18 12 ASSIGLGEETQY
TRBV6-5 14 ASSYSWQGGGETQY